This TCR beta chain was identified during a study of human versus mouse CDR3 diversity and MHC coevolution (dated by TCRdb to about 2017). For context, the study as a whole: According to reports, the immunoSEQ assay can detect one in 200,000 T cells and keeps multiplex PCR amplification bias to a minimum. Valid reads per sample ranged from roughly 5.5 x 10^6 to 1.8 x 10^7 across mouse and human samples. Repertoires of human naive CD4 T cells were used as a reference for TCR selection on multiple MHC II alleles and were compared against human-TCR-locus transgenic mice carrying single MHC II. Three healthy volunteer blood donors made up the human cohort, with one aged 30 to 40, one aged 40 to 49 and one aged 60 to 69 at collection.

What the work shows at the level of the full study, not this receptor alone: On average, humans had more CDR3 deletions and insertions than mice, indicating greater exonuclease and TdT activity. Among all compared groups, most of the three human donors had the lowest clonal inequality scores. The largest TCR beta repertoire, 1.5 million to 2 million clonotypes, was estimated by iCHAO1 for humans, a finding likely attributable to selection by multiple MHC II molecules. Repertoire diversity was not regarded as directly comparable between humans and mice because human T cells were selected on about six MHC II alleles.

Per the germline V gene, SGHDN is the CDR1 and FVKESK is the CDR2. The CDR3 sequence holds 16 residues, the cysteine and phenylalanine included. Kept here is only the CDR3 DNA, which spans 48 bases and is read in frame from base 1. Trimming takes 4 bases from V and 5 bases from J, and the germline ends sit 17 bases apart. Fluorescence-activated cell sorting was used to pull naive CD4 T cells, meaning cells that were CD45RO-negative and CD62L-positive, out of the PBMCs. From each donor, approximately 51 ml of fresh peripheral blood was taken, and Ficoll density centrifugation was then used to isolate PBMCs. Sorting was performed on a FACSAria III instrument, with purity above 85% for all samples. Of note for this clone: The clone's antigen remains unknown. No per-base quality is available; no much larger clone lies one base away.

The QIAGEN blood and tissue kit was used to extract genomic DNA from the sorted cells, and that DNA was then quantified on a NanoDrop 1000. The immunoSEQ platform deep sequenced and quantified TCR alpha and beta chains by multiplex PCR of genomic DNA. In the source study's methods: TCR sequences were annotated using IMGT gene and region definitions. As a stand-in for the preselection repertoire, out-of-frame rearrangements were used and set against in-frame clonotypes. The iCHAO1 estimator supplied with the immunoSEQ platform was used to estimate repertoire size. A Gini index based on the Lorenz curve was applied to in-frame amino acid clonotypes to measure clonal inequality. Shared clonotypes were counted with the intersect function of the R package tcR, and similarity was scored with the Jaccard index. Frequencies of V, J and V-J usage were subjected to principal component analysis with the R prcomp function, without normalization. This immuneACCESS table, as held by TCRdb, lists in-frame sequences with V and J called but not all clones. Of the missing ones, under half trace to an unresolved V gene in checked studies; the others have no known cause. V and J calls and clone size are copied from that table; D and trimming were computed from the DNA. This sample is represented by 45,000 to 75,000 clones; 85% to 95% of them were singletons. The ten largest clones take up about 19% of the sample.

Specimen: naive CD4+ T cells from blood. Reading the label with the study, this specimen's cell subset or site is: CD45RO-negative CD62L-positive naive CD4 T cells. The chain was built from TRBV14 and TRBJ2-2, with the D gene too uncertain to name. The sequence derives from a person in their 60s in good health. The encoded CDR3 is CASSPASALTTGELFF. The DNA sequence is as follows: TGTGCCAGCAGCCCGGCTTCCGCCTTGACAACCGGGGAGCTGTTTTTT. When the CDR3 is completed using the reference TRBV14 and TRBJ2-2 genes on either side, the full variable domain is EAGVTQFPSHSVIEKGQTVTLRCDPISGHDNLYWYRRVMGKEIKFLLHFVKESKQDESGMPNNRFLAERTGGTYSTLKVQPAELEDSGVYFCASSPASALTTGELFFGEGSRLTVL.